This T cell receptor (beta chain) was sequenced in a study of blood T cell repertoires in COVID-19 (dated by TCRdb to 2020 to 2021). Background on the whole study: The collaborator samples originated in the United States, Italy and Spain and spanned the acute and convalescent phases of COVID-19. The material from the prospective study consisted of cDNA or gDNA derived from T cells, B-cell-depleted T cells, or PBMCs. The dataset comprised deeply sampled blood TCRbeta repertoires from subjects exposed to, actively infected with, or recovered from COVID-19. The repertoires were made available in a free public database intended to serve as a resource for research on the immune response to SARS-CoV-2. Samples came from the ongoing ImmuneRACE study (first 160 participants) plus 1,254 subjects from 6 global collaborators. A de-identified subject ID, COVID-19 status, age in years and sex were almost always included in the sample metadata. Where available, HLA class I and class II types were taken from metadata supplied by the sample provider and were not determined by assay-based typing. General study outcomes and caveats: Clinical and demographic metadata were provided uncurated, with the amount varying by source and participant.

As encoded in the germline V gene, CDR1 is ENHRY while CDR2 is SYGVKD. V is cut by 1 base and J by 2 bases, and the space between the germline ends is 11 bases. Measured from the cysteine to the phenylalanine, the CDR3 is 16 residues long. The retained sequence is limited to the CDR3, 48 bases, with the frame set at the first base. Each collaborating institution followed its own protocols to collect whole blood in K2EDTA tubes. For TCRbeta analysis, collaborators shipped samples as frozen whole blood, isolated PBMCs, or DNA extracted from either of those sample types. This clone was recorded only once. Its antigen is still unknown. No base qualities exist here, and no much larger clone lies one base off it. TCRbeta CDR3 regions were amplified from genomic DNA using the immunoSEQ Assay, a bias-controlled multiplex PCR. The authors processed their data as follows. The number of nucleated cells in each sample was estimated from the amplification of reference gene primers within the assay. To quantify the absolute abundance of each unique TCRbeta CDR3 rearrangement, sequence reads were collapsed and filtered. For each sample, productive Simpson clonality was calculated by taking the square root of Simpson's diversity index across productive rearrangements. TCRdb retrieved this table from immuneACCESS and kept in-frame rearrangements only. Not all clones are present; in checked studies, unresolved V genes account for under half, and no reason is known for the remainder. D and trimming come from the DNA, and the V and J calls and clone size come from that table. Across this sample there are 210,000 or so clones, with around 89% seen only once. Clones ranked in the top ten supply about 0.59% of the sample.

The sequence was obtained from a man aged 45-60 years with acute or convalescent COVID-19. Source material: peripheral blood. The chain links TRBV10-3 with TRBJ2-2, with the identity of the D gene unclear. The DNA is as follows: TGTGCCATCAGTGAGTTAGGCGGTACTAACACCGGGGAGCTGTTTTTT. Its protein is CAISELGGTNTGELFF.